One sample yielded the 27 T cell receptor beta chains listed below, sequenced in a study of blood T cells in healthy people across ages. The use of a sample-barcoded 5' primer and a J-beta primer mix characterized a second PCR of roughly 6 to 11 cycles. MiXCR, applied by TCRdb to the 5' RACE reads, yields one record per CDR3 protein. The table records hundreds of thousands of distinct CDR3 sequences, roughly 41% of them present only once. The specimen sequenced was blood. These receptors were collected from a man aged 80 or over in good health.

This clonotype came up a few times. The chain combines TRBV28 with TRBJ2-5; TRBD1 agrees at 10 bases. Germline CDR1 and CDR2: MDHEN and SYDVKM. The V and J ends lost 7 bases and 5 bases, in that order; junction bases with no gene match: 4. The CDR3 spans 13 residues. CDR3 nucleotide sequence: TGTGCCAGCAACGACAGGGGGCGGGAGACCCAGTACTTC. Amino acids: CASNDRGRETQYF.

V and J are TRBV4-1 and TRBJ1-6; 7 bases are a match to TRBD1. CDR3 length equals 16 residues. V gave up 3 bases and J gave up 5 bases; unmatched junction bases: 7. Germline CDR1 reads MGHRA; CDR2 reads YSYEKL. The CDR3 spells CASSQLTGADNSPLHF. Here the CDR3 DNA reads TGCGCCAGCAGCCAGCTTACAGGGGCGGATAATTCACCCCTCCACTTT.

A word on this clonotype: Germline is not matched at one junction end, which may reflect a read error. This chain uses TRBV5-6 with TRBJ2-1; unclear D gene. Germline V gene lookup returns CDR1 SGHDT and CDR2 YYEEEE. This CDR3 region has 16 residues. CDR3 nucleotide sequence: TGTTCCAGCAGCCCGACACCCATCAAGACCTACAATGAGCAGTTCTTC. It yields the protein CSSSPTPIKTYNEQFF.

The chain's CDR3 is CAWSEVLGGQPQHF. Written as DNA, the CDR3 is TGTGCCTGGAGTGAGGTCCTCGGGGGTCAGCCCCAGCATTTT. V usage is TRBV30 and J usage is TRBJ1-5; a possible D gene is TRBD1 (5 bases). The CDR3 totals 14 residues. The V end was cut by 1 base, the J end by 6 bases, with 13 bases between. The germline V gene encodes CDR1 GTSNPN and CDR2 SVGIG (reference sequence).

The chain couples TRBV5-1 to TRBJ2-4, with D unresolved. V lost 0 bases and J 0 bases, leaving 7 bases between the germline ends. The CDR3 covers 15 residues. Per germline, CDR1 SGHRS and CDR2 YFSETQ. This CDR3 is CASSLVGSAKNIQYF. The CDR3, as DNA: TGCGCCAGCAGCTTGGTCGGGTCAGCCAAAAACATTCAGTACTTC.

The chain combines TRBV7-2 with TRBJ1-1; 9 bases map to TRBD1. J lost 4 bases, V lost 5 bases, and 8 bases had no gene match. This CDR3 comprises 15 residues. From germline, CDR1 is SGHTA and CDR2 FQGNSA. The CDR3, as DNA: TGTGCCAGCAGCCCCCAGACAGGGGGAGGCACTGAAGCTTTCTTT. This gives the protein CASSPQTGGGTEAFF.

Here the CDR3 reads CASSLTVITVQDTQYF. DNA of the CDR3: TGTGCCAGCAGCTTAACGGTCATCACAGTACAAGATACGCAGTATTTT. V and J are TRBV7-6 and TRBJ2-3; no clear D. The CDR3 totals 16 residues. V lost 2 bases and J lost 5, with 17 bases in between. Per germline, CDR1 SGHVS and CDR2 FNYEAQ.

A single count supports this clonotype. V is TRBV5-5 and J is TRBJ2-3, with 8 bases fitting TRBD2. The CDR3 is made up of 14 amino acids. The trim removed 4 bases at V and 2 bases at J, leaving 3 bases unmatched. Germline CDR1 SGHKS, CDR2 YYEKEE (reference sequence). CDR3: CASSRGGFTDTQYF. The CDR3 DNA sequence: TGTGCCAGCAGCCGGGGGGGGTTCACAGATACGCAGTATTTT. The full variable domain, completed using reference TRBV5-5 and TRBJ2-3, is DAGVTQSPTHLIKTRGQQVTLRCSPISGHKSVSWYQQVLGQGPQFIFQYYEKEERGRGNFPDRFSARQFPNYSSELNVNALLLGDSALYLCASSRGGFTDTQYFGPGTRLTVL.

In this sample, this clonotype turned up many times. The CDR3 DNA reads TGTGCCAGCAGCTCCCAGCAGCGGCGGGTTTCGGCTCGTGGCTACACCTTC. Protein sequence: CASSSQQRRVSARGYTF. This chain joins TRBV5-6 and TRBJ1-2; D gene ambiguous. The ends were cut back, 3 bases at V and 7 bases at J, with 25 bases in the middle. The length of the CDR3 is 17 residues. Germline V gene data show CDR1 as SGHDT and CDR2 as YYEEEE.

This chain connects TRBV20-1 to TRBJ2-5, with D hard to call. The V gene's germline CDR1 is DFQATT and CDR2 SNEGSKA (reference sequence). V was pared by 0 bases and J by 4 bases, with 15 bases between. CDR3 length: 15 amino acids. CDR3 amino acids: CSARDSLTPRETQYF. The DNA of the CDR3 is TGCAGTGCTAGAGATAGTCTCACCCCTCGAGAGACCCAGTACTTC.

The chain is built from TRBV20-1 and TRBJ1-1; D remains ambiguous. CDR3 length equals 11 residues. Trimming removed 6 bases from V and 5 bases from J, with 10 bases in between. Germline CDR1 DFQATT, CDR2 SNEGSKA (reference sequence). CDR3 loop: CSAGGRTEAFF. DNA of the CDR3: TGCAGTGCAGGCGGTAGGACTGAAGCTTTCTTT.

This chain links TRBV25-1 with TRBJ2-4; a possible D gene is TRBD2 (7 bases). The CDR3 has 15 amino acids. The V gene's germline CDR1 is MGHDK and CDR2 SYGVNS. Trimming shortened V by 2 bases and J by 8 bases, and 16 bases separated the two germline ends. The CDR3 nucleotides read TGTGCCAGCAGTGAAGCCGGCCAGGGGAGGGACATTCAGTACTTC. It encodes CASSEAGQGRDIQYF.

V and J are TRBV6-5 and TRBJ1-6; D possibly corresponds to TRBD1 (5 bases). CDR3 length: 15 amino acids. CDR1 and CDR2 from the germline V gene are MNHEY and SVGAGI. Trimming removed 2 bases from V and 7 bases from J, with 12 bases in between. The CDR3: CASSYEGRVNSPLHF. CDR3 sequence (DNA): TGTGCCAGCAGTTACGAGGGCAGGGTAAATTCACCCCTCCACTTT.

The chain couples TRBV20-1 to TRBJ2-3; D is ambiguous. The CDR3 sequence is 13 residues long. The germline CDR1 and CDR2 sequences are DFQATT and SNEGSKA (reference sequence). Trimming left V 4 bases short and J 4 bases short, with 12 bases between. The CDR3 sequence is CSANIGIPDTQYF. CDR3 bases: TGCAGTGCTAATATAGGGATCCCAGATACGCAGTATTTT.

This clonotype was detected a few times. The gene calls are TRBV20-1 and TRBJ2-1, with 8 bases aligning to TRBD1. J lost 4 bases, V lost 2 bases, and 7 bases had no gene match. The CDR3 extends over 15 amino acids. CDR1 is DFQATT and CDR2 is SNEGSKA in the germline V gene (reference sequence). DNA of the CDR3: TGCAGTGCTAGACACAGGGGGTTAGGGTACAATGAGCAGTTCTTC. Residues: CSARHRGLGYNEQFF.

The J gene is TRBJ2-5, the V gene TRBV20-1, with TRBD1 identical over 8 bases. V shed 7 bases, J shed 2 bases, and the junction held 6 bases outside the gene matches. The CDR3 is made up of 13 amino acids. Germline assignment: CDR1 DFQATT and CDR2 SNEGSKA (reference sequence). CDR3 region: CSVGDRYQETQYF. DNA for the CDR3: TGCAGTGTCGGGGACAGGTATCAAGAGACCCAGTACTTC.

This clonotype occurred once. The rearrangement uses TRBV20-1 and TRBJ2-7; 8 nucleotides agree with TRBD1. J was trimmed by 9 bases and V by 6 bases; bases with no gene match: 4. The length of the CDR3 is 10 residues. The germline gives CDR1 DFQATT, CDR2 SNEGSKA (reference sequence). Here the CDR3 DNA reads TGCAGTGCGCCCGGGACAGGGCAGTACTTC. Protein sequence: CSAPGTGQYF.

The genes are TRBV6-6 and TRBJ2-7, with D unclear. Between the trimmed V and J ends, which lost 0 bases and 5 bases, there was a span of 8 bases. Germline CDR1 and CDR2: MNHNY and SVGAGI (reference sequence). The CDR3 spans 13 residues. In DNA, the CDR3 is TGTGCCAGCAGTTACTCAGGTTGGGACGAGCAGTACTTC. Its protein product is CASSYSGWDEQYF.

This clonotype came up a few times. The rearrangement uses TRBV28 and TRBJ2-4; TRBD2 matches 9 bases. Germline V CDR1 and CDR2: MDHEN, SYDVKM. The junction had 9 bases not matched to a gene; V was cut back by 6 bases and J by 6 bases. This CDR3 is built from 15 residues. The CDR3 is CASSPLGGRGNIQYF. The CDR3 nucleotides read TGTGCCAGCAGCCCCCTCGGCGGGAGGGGAAACATTCAGTACTTC.

The chain carries TRBV6-2 or TRBV6-3 and TRBJ2-1; D ambiguous. The CDR3 spans 11 residues. CDR1 MNHEY and CDR2 SVGEGT come from the germline V gene. Deletions cut 10 bases from V and 10 bases from J, with 14 bases between. The CDR3 region is CATLLGCEQFF. CDR3 sequence (DNA): TGTGCCACCCTACTCGGGTGCGAGCAGTTCTTC.

This clonotype was observed a handful of times. This rearrangement joins TRBV20-1 to TRBJ2-7; D is unclear. Germline V gene data show CDR1 as DFQATT and CDR2 as SNEGSKA (reference sequence). The CDR3 runs 19 residues. V lost 0 bases, J lost 0 bases, and 24 bases lay in between. CDR3 nucleotide sequence: TGCAGTGCTAGAGATGAGGAAATTAATCTCTTCCGTAGCTCCTACGAGCAGTACTTC. Translating gives CSARDEEINLFRSSYEQYF.

The gene calls are TRBV6-5 and TRBJ2-3; perhaps TRBD2 as D (6 bases). Germline values: CDR1 MNHEY, CDR2 SVGAGI. V was trimmed by 6 bases and J by 0 bases, leaving 22 bases between them. The CDR3 extends over 18 amino acids. CDR3 nucleotides: TGTGCCAGCAGCTACGCCCCGCGTGGGGGGATAAGCACAGATACGCAGTATTTT. It codes for CASSYAPRGGISTDTQYF.

CDR3 nucleotides: TGCAGCGGGCCAGGCTACACTGAAGCTTTCTTT. Translation gives CSGPGYTEAFF. The chain uses TRBV29-1 and TRBJ1-1, with D hard to call. Germline-derived CDR1 and CDR2 are SQVTM and ANQGSEA. Trimming cost V 7 bases and J 3 bases, with 9 bases left between them. The CDR3 is 11 residues long.

This clonotype was seen a few times. The genes are TRBV11-2 and TRBJ1-2; unclear D gene. CDR3 length equals 14 residues. Trimming removed 0 bases from V and 4 bases from J, with 9 bases in between. Germline V lookup: CDR1 SGHAT, CDR2 FQNNGV. The DNA for the CDR3 is TGTGCCAGCAGCTTAGATGGAGGTCCCTATGGCTACACCTTC. This codes for CASSLDGGPYGYTF. Full variable domain (outside the CDR3, taken from reference TRBV11-2 and TRBJ1-2): EAGVAQSPRYKIIEKRQSVAFWCNPISGHATLYWYQQILGQGPKLLIQFQNNGVVDDSQLPKDRFSAERLKGVDSTLKIQPAKLEDSAVYLCASSLDGGPYGYTFGSGTRLTVV.

The chain couples TRBV2 to TRBJ2-3; 7 nucleotides agree with TRBD2. V was clipped by 3 bases and J by 14 bases; unmatched bases: 14. Germline assignment: CDR1 SNHLY and CDR2 FYNNEI. The CDR3 sequence is 14 residues long. The CDR3 DNA reads TGTGCCAGCAGTGATGCTAGCGGAATCACAGATACGTATTTT. It translates to CASSDASGITDTYF.

J is TRBJ2-7 and V is TRBV28; 7 bases fit TRBD2. Trimming took 5 bases from V and 0 from J; bases not matched to a gene: 13. Germline loops: CDR1 MDHEN, CDR2 SYDVKM. The CDR3 covers 17 residues. CDR3 sequence (DNA): TGTGCCAGCAGTCTAGGCCGTGGGAGCGGGAACTCCTACGAGCAGTACTTC. Amino acids: CASSLGRGSGNSYEQYF.

This chain links TRBV5-6 with TRBJ2-5, with a possible D match to TRBD2 (6 bases). The tail of the sequence fits TRBJ2-7 better, so the J call may be wrong. Germline V gives CDR1 SGHDT, CDR2 YYEEEE. The CDR3 totals 14 residues. The CDR3 sequence is CASSVGGLNYEQYF. The CDR3 DNA follows: TGTGCCAGCAGCGTCGGGGGTCTCAACTACGAGCAGTACTTC.